One and the same sample provided the 21 T cell receptor beta chains below, sequenced in a study of cytomegalovirus exposure and HLA in healthy donors. Vbeta (60) and Jbeta (13) primers were used in the PCR. Repertoires were generated with immunoSEQ multiplex PCR, while TCRdb's copy carries only in-frame clones and drops some. This table has roughly 180,000 clones, more than 80% appearing once. Source material: PBMCs. Source of these receptors: a man between 18 and 29 years old in good health and CMV-seronegative.

This chain links TRBV5-6 with TRBJ2-7; D perhaps matches TRBD2 (7 bases). Germline CDR1 reads SGHDT; CDR2 reads YYEEEE. This CDR3 spans 15 amino acids. Trimming removed 5 bases at V and 4 bases at J, with 19 bases between. Here the CDR3 reads CASRSLGGALYEQYF. CDR3 DNA: TGTGCCAGCAGAAGCTTGGGGGGGGCCCTATACGAGCAGTACTTC.

This chain uses TRBV9 with TRBJ2-3; 11 bases fit TRBD2. CDR3 size: 15 residues. V trimming: 0 bases; J trimming: 5 bases; junction bases outside the gene matches: 2. The germline V gene encodes CDR1 SGDLS and CDR2 YYNGEE. CDR3 sequence (DNA): TGTGCCAGCAGCGTAGGACTAGCGGGAAGAGATACGCAGTATTTT. This translates into CASSVGLAGRDTQYF.

This chain uses TRBV10-3 with TRBJ2-2, with D possibly being TRBD2 (5 bases). V gave up 8 bases and J gave up 3 bases, with 16 bases separating them. Germline V gene sequence: CDR1 ENHRY, CDR2 SYGVKD. The CDR3 runs to 15 residues. This chain's CDR3 is CAIAVQAVDTGELFF. CDR3 sequence (DNA): TGTGCCATCGCAGTCCAAGCGGTAGACACCGGGGAGCTGTTTTTT.

CDR3 DNA: TGTGCCAGCAACCAACTAGCGGGGGTTGGCACCGGGGAGCTGTTTTTT. This codes for CASNQLAGVGTGELFF. V gene TRBV27 combines with J gene TRBJ2-2; 11 bases are shared with TRBD2. V was pared by 7 bases and J by 4 bases, with 8 bases of the junction left unmatched. This CDR3 is 16 amino acids long. Germline V gene lookup returns CDR1 MNHEY and CDR2 SMNVEV (reference sequence).

This clone was counted a single time. This rearrangement joins TRBV5-1 to TRBJ2-7; D may be TRBD2 (5 bases). Germline V gene data show CDR1 as SGHRS and CDR2 as YFSETQ. The CDR3 totals 14 residues. The V end was cut by 0 bases, the J end by 3 bases, with 10 bases between. DNA for the CDR3: TGCGCCAGCAGCTTGGTCCCGGCGGGCTACGAGCAGTACTTC. Protein: CASSLVPAGYEQYF. The whole variable domain, remainder taken from reference TRBV5-1 and TRBJ2-7, is KAGVTQTPRYLIKTRGQQVTLSCSPISGHRSVSWYQQTPGQGLQFLFEYFSETQRNKGNFPGRFSGRQFSNSRSEMNVSTLELGDSALYLCASSLVPAGYEQYFGPGTRLTVT.

V usage is TRBV10-3 and J usage is TRBJ2-1, with 9 bases fitting TRBD1. CDR1 is ENHRY and CDR2 is SYGVKD in the germline V gene. The CDR3 is made up of 14 amino acids. Trimming cost V 10 bases and J 10 bases; bases outside gene matches: 14. CDR3 protein: CATHSGQGKKEQFF. The CDR3 DNA is TGTGCCACCCATTCCGGACAGGGGAAGAAAGAGCAGTTCTTC.

The V call is TRBV10-3, the J call TRBJ2-7, with D possibly being TRBD1 (6 bases). The V and J ends lost 8 bases and 3 bases respectively, with 23 bases between them. The CDR3 is 16 residues long. Germline V gives CDR1 ENHRY, CDR2 SYGVKD. The CDR3 reads CAIRSPAGTPNYEQYF. The DNA for the CDR3 is TGTGCCATCCGATCGCCAGCCGGGACACCTAACTACGAGCAGTACTTC.

This clone was recorded a few times. The CDR3 coding sequence is TGTGCCAGTAGTCAGTCCTCATCTGGAAACACCATATATTTT. Protein sequence: CASSQSSSGNTIYF. The chain uses TRBV19 and TRBJ1-3; D gene uncertain. The CDR3 runs 14 residues. The V gene's germline CDR1 is LNHDA and CDR2 SQIVND (reference sequence). V lost 5 bases, J lost 1 base, and 9 bases lay in between.

V usage is TRBV11-2 and J usage is TRBJ2-1; 12 bases fit TRBD2. Germline CDR1 is SGHAT and CDR2 is FQNNGV. The CDR3 covers 16 residues. Unmatched junction bases numbered 10, after V lost 7 bases and J lost 6 bases. The CDR3 DNA follows: TGTGCCAGCACATCCCTTCCTAGCGGGGGGGCCAATGAGCAGTTCTTC. Its protein product is CASTSLPSGGANEQFF.

V gene TRBV28 combines with J gene TRBJ2-1; TRBD2 agrees at 11 bases. The V gene end was trimmed by 0 bases and the J gene end by 6 bases; junction bases not matched to a gene: 7. Germline V lookup: CDR1 MDHEN, CDR2 SYDVKM. The CDR3 spans 17 residues. The CDR3 region has the DNA TGTGCCAGCAGTTTATGGGTCGGGACTAGCGGCACCAATGAGCAGTTCTTC. Translating gives CASSLWVGTSGTNEQFF.

The chain links TRBV29-1 to TRBJ2-7, with D perhaps matching TRBD1 (5 bases). This CDR3 is built from 12 residues. Looked up from germline, CDR1 is SQVTM and CDR2 is ANQGSEA. Deletions cut 4 bases from V and 2 bases from J, with 9 bases between. The CDR3 nucleotides read TGCAGCGTTGGTGGACAAACCTACGAGCAGTACTTC. As protein: CSVGGQTYEQYF.

The genes are TRBV18 and TRBJ2-1; tentative D call: TRBD2 (6 bases). With 0 bases removed from V and 4 bases from J, the gap between germline ends came to 13 bases. The CDR3 loop spans 16 amino acids. Germline CDR1 reads KGHSH; CDR2 reads LQKENI. The CDR3 loop is CASSPPQWGVYNEQFF. The CDR3, as DNA: TGTGCCAGCTCACCACCCCAGTGGGGGGTGTACAATGAGCAGTTCTTC. The complete variable domain, with remaining parts taken from reference TRBV18 and TRBJ2-1, reads NAGVMQNPRHLVRRRGQEARLRCSPMKGHSHVYWYRQLPEEGLKFMVYLQKENIIDESGMPKERFSAEFPKEGPSILRIQQVVRGDSAAYFCASSPPQWGVYNEQFFGPGTRLTVL.

V is TRBV5-6 and J is TRBJ1-4; 10 bases agree with TRBD1. With V trimmed by 3 bases and J by 8 bases, 10 bases remained unmatched. This CDR3 is 16 amino acids long. Per germline, CDR1 SGHDT and CDR2 YYEEEE. The chain's CDR3 is CASSSSRGDRGEKLFF. The CDR3 DNA reads as TGTGCCAGCAGCTCTAGCCGGGGGGACAGGGGCGAAAAACTGTTTTTT.

This clone showed up just a few times. The chain recombines TRBV4-1 with TRBJ2-7; no clear D gene. The CDR3 loop spans 16 amino acids. Germline V gives CDR1 MGHRA, CDR2 YSYEKL. The germline V and J ends were trimmed by 0 bases and 3 bases, with 15 bases remaining between them. The CDR3 DNA reads as TGCGCCAGCAGCCAAGAAGGAGTGGCGGCGTTCTACGAGCAGTACTTC. Translation: CASSQEGVAAFYEQYF.

V gene TRBV6-5 combines with J gene TRBJ1-2; 7 bases are a match to TRBD1. The trim removed 4 bases at V and 7 bases at J, leaving 6 bases unmatched. The CDR3 is 13 residues long. In germline, CDR1 is MNHEY, CDR2 SVGAGI. The CDR3 DNA reads TGTGCCAGCAGTTCCCTGACAGGGAGTGGCTACACCTTC. Protein: CASSSLTGSGYTF.

This clone appeared a single time. The rearrangement links TRBV9 to TRBJ2-7; 11 bases agree with TRBD1. The CDR3 length is 16 residues. Looked up from germline, CDR1 is SGDLS and CDR2 is YYNGEE. J gave up 3 bases and V 3 bases, and 8 bases lay outside the gene matches. CDR3 coding DNA: TGTGCCAGCAGCGAGGGGCAGGGGACAGGGGGCTACGAGCAGTACTTC. This translates into CASSEGQGTGGYEQYF.

The chain recombines TRBV4-1 with TRBJ1-1; TRBD1 agrees at 8 bases. Trimming cost V 1 base and J 2 bases; bases outside gene matches: 3. Germline CDR1 and CDR2: MGHRA and YSYEKL. This CDR3 spans 15 amino acids. The CDR3 spells CASSQVDRGNTEAFF. DNA for the CDR3: TGCGCCAGCAGCCAAGTAGACAGGGGCAACACTGAAGCTTTCTTT.

CDR3 nucleotides: TGTGCCAGCAGCCAAGGACTAGCGGGGGGGCCGTTTACCGGGGAGCTGTTTTTT. Its translation is CASSQGLAGGPFTGELFF. The chain combines TRBV4-2 with TRBJ2-2, with 14 bases fitting TRBD2. Trimming cost V 1 base and J 5 bases; bases outside gene matches: 6. Germline loops: CDR1 LGHNA, CDR2 YNFKEQ. The CDR3 has 18 amino acids.

The chain recombines TRBV6-5 with TRBJ1-5, with 8 bases that match TRBD1. After removal of 5 bases from V and 8 bases from J, the junction contained 5 bases not matched to a gene. Germline lookup yields CDR1 MNHEY and CDR2 SVGAGI. The CDR3 runs 13 residues. The CDR3 region is CASSPGGAEPQHF. The CDR3 nucleotides read TGTGCCAGCAGTCCAGGGGGCGCGGAGCCCCAGCATTTT.

This chain links TRBV6-6 with TRBJ1-1, with D possibly TRBD1 on 6 matching bases. This CDR3 has 15 residues. Trimming took 2 bases from V and 6 from J, leaving 16 bases between them. Germline CDR1 MNHNY, CDR2 SVGAGI (reference sequence). This chain's CDR3 is CASSYPEDRTPEAFF. CDR3 nucleotides: TGTGCCAGCAGTTACCCAGAAGACAGGACCCCTGAAGCTTTCTTT.

The V gene is TRBV4-1, the J gene TRBJ2-7; 9 bases are shared with TRBD2. V gave up 0 bases and J gave up 3 bases; unmatched junction bases: 3. The CDR3 extends over 15 amino acids. Per germline, CDR1 MGHRA and CDR2 YSYEKL. The CDR3 coding sequence is TGCGCCAGCAGCCAAGAAGGTAGCGGGGGCTACGAGCAGTACTTC. Translation: CASSQEGSGGYEQYF.